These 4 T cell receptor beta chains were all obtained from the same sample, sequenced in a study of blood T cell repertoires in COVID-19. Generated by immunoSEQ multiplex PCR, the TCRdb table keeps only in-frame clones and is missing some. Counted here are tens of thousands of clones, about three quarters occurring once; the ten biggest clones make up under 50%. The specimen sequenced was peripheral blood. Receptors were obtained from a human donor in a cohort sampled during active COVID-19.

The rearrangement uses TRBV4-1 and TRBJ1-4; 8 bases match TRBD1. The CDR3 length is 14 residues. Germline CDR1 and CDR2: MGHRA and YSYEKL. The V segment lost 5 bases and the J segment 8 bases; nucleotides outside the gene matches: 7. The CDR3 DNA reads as TGCGCCAGCAGCGCAGGGGGCGCGGGAGAAAAACTGTTTTTT. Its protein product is CASSAGGAGEKLFF.

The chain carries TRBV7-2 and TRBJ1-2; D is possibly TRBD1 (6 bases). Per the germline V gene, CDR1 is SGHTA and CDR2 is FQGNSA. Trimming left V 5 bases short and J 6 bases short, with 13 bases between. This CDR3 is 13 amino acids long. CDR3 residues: CASSLTGRHGYTF. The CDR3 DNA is TGTGCCAGCAGCCTGACAGGCCGCCATGGCTACACCTTC.

The chain's CDR3 is CASKAGRDTGELFF. The CDR3 DNA reads as TGTGCCAGCAAGGCAGGTCGTGACACCGGGGAGCTGTTTTTT. The genes are TRBV2 and TRBJ2-2; D unclear. Germline V gene lookup returns CDR1 SNHLY and CDR2 FYNNEI. CDR3 size: 14 residues. The V gene lost 7 bases and the J gene lost 3 bases, with 12 bases spanning the gap.

CDR3 sequence (DNA): TGTGCCTCGCTACTCCCCCCGCCAGGGGGCTTCAGCGAGCAGTACTTC. Its translation is CASLLPPPGGFSEQYF. The rearrangement links TRBV6-9 to TRBJ2-7, with TRBD1 identical over 8 bases. Germline V gene data show CDR1 as MNHGY and CDR2 as SVAAGI. Losses at the gene ends were 11 bases for V and 6 bases for J; bases not matched to a gene: 21. This CDR3 comprises 16 residues.